These T cell receptor beta chains were read from a single sample in a study of T cells in Graves' hyperthyroidism and ophthalmopathy. TCRdb reanalysed the multiplex PCR reads using MiXCR and keeps one entry per CDR3 protein. Among a few hundred thousand distinct CDR3 sequences, approximately 15% were seen once, and the ten largest hold approximately 7%. The sample was blood. These receptors were obtained from a woman under 40 with Graves' hyperthyroidism. The CDR3 runs from the conserved cysteine through the conserved F or W. Each record gives: D gene, V gene, clone size, J gene, CDR3 protein, CDR3 DNA. The D gene is left open where the match is weak. Clone size is stated in some rows and not others, as once, few, many or a class when expanded.

D gene: -; V gene: TRBV7-2; clone size: many; J gene: TRBJ2-7; CDR3 protein: CASSLGEGAGEQYF; CDR3 DNA: TGTGCCAGCAGCTTAGGGGAGGGGGCGGGCGAGCAGTACTTC
D gene: TRBD2; V gene: TRBV3-1; clone size: few; J gene: TRBJ2-3; CDR3 protein: CASSQISGRGTDTQYF; CDR3 DNA: TGTGCCAGCAGCCAGATTAGCGGGAGAGGCACAGATACGCAGTATTTT
D gene: TRBD1; V gene: TRBV5-1; clone size: many; J gene: TRBJ1-1; CDR3 protein: CASSFSGGRAMNTEAFF; CDR3 DNA: TGCGCCAGCAGCTTCTCAGGGGGCAGGGCGATGAACACTGAAGCTTTCTTT
D gene: -; V gene: TRBV18; clone size: few; J gene: TRBJ1-5; CDR3 protein: CASSPGTESYSNQPQHF; CDR3 DNA: TGTGCCAGCTCCCCGGGGACGGAGAGCTATAGCAATCAGCCCCAGCATTTT
D gene: -; V gene: TRBV20-1; clone size: many; J gene: TRBJ1-1; CDR3 protein: CSAGFGGGAFF; CDR3 DNA: TGCAGTGCTGGATTCGGAGGGGGAGCTTTCTTT
D gene: -; V gene: TRBV2; clone size: once; J gene: TRBJ1-4; CDR3 protein: CASRSVGASNEELFF; CDR3 DNA: TGTGCCAGCAGATCGGTCGGGGCATCTAATGAAGAACTGTTTTTT
D gene: TRBD1; V gene: TRBV28; clone size: many; J gene: TRBJ1-1; CDR3 protein: CASRGRQGIGGNTEAFF; CDR3 DNA: TGTGCCAGCAGGGGACGACAGGGGATTGGGGGGAACACTGAAGCTTTCTTT
D gene: -; V gene: TRBV7-6; clone size: few; J gene: TRBJ2-7; CDR3 protein: CASSLKAPDYEQYF; CDR3 DNA: TGTGCCAGCAGCTTAAAGGCCCCCGACTACGAGCAGTACTTC
D gene: TRBD1; V gene: TRBV9; clone size: few; J gene: TRBJ2-1; CDR3 protein: CASSAVVKGRRMDRGSMTYNEQFF; CDR3 DNA: TGTGCCAGCAGCGCAGTTGTGAAGGGGCGGAGGATGGACAGGGGGTCGATGACCTACAATGAGCAGTTCTTC
D gene: TRBD2; V gene: TRBV11-1; clone size: -; J gene: TRBJ2-3; CDR3 protein: CASSLGASGSLYTQYF; CDR3 DNA: TGTGCCAGCAGCTTGGGGGCTAGCGGGAGCCTTTATACGCAGTATTTT
D gene: -; V gene: TRBV12-3/TRBV12-4; clone size: many; J gene: TRBJ2-3; CDR3 protein: CASSSNGGPLDTQYF; CDR3 DNA: TGTGCCAGCAGCTCCAACGGAGGGCCTTTAGATACGCAGTATTTT
D gene: -; V gene: TRBV7-7; clone size: -; J gene: TRBJ2-3; CDR3 protein: CASSAGTSVADTQYF; CDR3 DNA: TGTGCTAGCAGCGCCGGGACTTCAGTCGCAGATACGCAGTATTTT
D gene: TRBD2; V gene: TRBV20-1; clone size: many; J gene: TRBJ2-7; CDR3 protein: CSASLGGGTTYEQYF; CDR3 DNA: TGCAGTGCTAGCCTTGGGGGAGGGACCACCTACGAGCAGTACTTC
D gene: TRBD2; V gene: TRBV4-1; clone size: -; J gene: TRBJ2-3; CDR3 protein: CASSRTRLAGVESDTQYF; CDR3 DNA: TGCGCCAGCAGCCGCACTAGGCTGGCGGGAGTGGAATCAGATACGCAGTATTTT
D gene: -; V gene: TRBV5-1; clone size: many; J gene: TRBJ2-1; CDR3 protein: CASSLGGFNEQFF; CDR3 DNA: TGTGCCAGCTCGCTCGGTGGCTTCAATGAGCAGTTCTTC
D gene: TRBD2; V gene: TRBV7-2; clone size: many; J gene: TRBJ2-1; CDR3 protein: CASSLEGLAGDNEQFF; CDR3 DNA: TGTGCCAGCAGCTTAGAGGGACTAGCGGGTGACAATGAGCAGTTCTTC
D gene: -; V gene: TRBV28; clone size: many; J gene: TRBJ2-5; CDR3 protein: CASNDGSGETQYF; CDR3 DNA: TGTGCCAGCAATGACGGGAGTGGAGAGACCCAGTACTTC
D gene: -; V gene: TRBV5-1; clone size: few; J gene: TRBJ2-2; CDR3 protein: CASSSGPTNTGELFF; CDR3 DNA: TGCGCCAGCAGCTCAGGACCGACGAACACCGGGGAGCTGTTTTTT
D gene: -; V gene: TRBV4-3; clone size: -; J gene: TRBJ1-5; CDR3 protein: CASSQNREGNQPQHF; CDR3 DNA: TGCGCCAGCAGCCAGAACAGGGAGGGCAATCAGCCCCAGCATTTT
D gene: TRBD2; V gene: TRBV29-1; clone size: -; J gene: TRBJ2-7; CDR3 protein: CSVEVAGEYEQYF; CDR3 DNA: TGCAGCGTTGAAGTAGCGGGAGAGTACGAGCAGTACTTC
D gene: -; V gene: TRBV30; clone size: many; J gene: TRBJ2-7; CDR3 protein: CAWSWTVGYEQYF; CDR3 DNA: TGTGCCTGGAGTTGGACAGTAGGCTACGAGCAGTACTTC
D gene: TRBD2; V gene: TRBV11-2; clone size: many; J gene: TRBJ2-1; CDR3 protein: CASSLRLAGESSNEQFF; CDR3 DNA: TGTGCCAGCAGCCTGAGACTAGCGGGGGAAAGCTCCAATGAGCAGTTCTTC
D gene: TRBD1; V gene: TRBV29-1; clone size: -; J gene: TRBJ1-1; CDR3 protein: CSAGGQGLPTEAFF; CDR3 DNA: TGCAGCGCCGGAGGACAGGGGCTACCCACTGAAGCTTTCTTT
D gene: -; V gene: TRBV5-1; clone size: -; J gene: TRBJ1-5; CDR3 protein: CATFRDRHHDSNQPQHF; CDR3 DNA: TGCGCCACGTTCAGAGATAGACATCATGATAGCAATCAGCCCCAGCATTTT
D gene: -; V gene: TRBV4-1; clone size: once; J gene: TRBJ2-7; CDR3 protein: CASSQAGQRGEQYF; CDR3 DNA: TGCGCCAGCAGCCAAGCGGGGCAGCGAGGTGAGCAGTACTTC
D gene: -; V gene: TRBV9; clone size: few; J gene: TRBJ2-2; CDR3 protein: CASSVEEGGFGFTGELFF; CDR3 DNA: TGTGCCAGCAGCGTAGAAGAGGGCGGGTTCGGATTCACCGGGGAGCTGTTTTTT
D gene: TRBD2; V gene: TRBV15; clone size: many; J gene: TRBJ2-7; CDR3 protein: CATSPGGGGNEQYF; CDR3 DNA: TGTGCCACCAGCCCGGGGGGGGGCGGGAACGAGCAGTACTTC
D gene: -; V gene: TRBV10-3; clone size: many; J gene: TRBJ2-3; CDR3 protein: CAISERSAPDTQYF; CDR3 DNA: TGTGCCATCAGTGAAAGGTCAGCTCCCGATACGCAGTATTTT
D gene: -; V gene: TRBV5-1; clone size: -; J gene: TRBJ1-2; CDR3 protein: CASSPGTDTSPTNYGYTF; CDR3 DNA: TGTGCCAGCAGCCCTGGGACGGACACATCACCGACAAACTATGGCTACACCTTC
D gene: -; V gene: TRBV5-1; clone size: -; J gene: TRBJ1-1; CDR3 protein: CASSLAGYGDTEAFF; CDR3 DNA: TGCGCCAGCAGCTTGGCGGGGTATGGGGACACTGAAGCTTTCTTT
D gene: -; V gene: TRBV19; clone size: few; J gene: TRBJ1-5; CDR3 protein: CASSIGGWQPQHF; CDR3 DNA: TGTGCCAGTAGTATCGGGGGATGGCAGCCCCAGCATTTT
D gene: TRBD2; V gene: TRBV10-3; clone size: many; J gene: TRBJ2-3; CDR3 protein: CAISESGGRPTDTQYF; CDR3 DNA: TGTGCCATCAGTGAGTCGGGAGGGCGTCCCACAGATACGCAGTATTTT
D gene: TRBD2; V gene: TRBV7-2; clone size: many; J gene: TRBJ2-3; CDR3 protein: CASSILAGGPWSLGDTQYF; CDR3 DNA: TGTGCCAGCAGTATACTAGCGGGAGGGCCTTGGAGCTTGGGAGATACGCAGTATTTT
D gene: TRBD1; V gene: TRBV5-1; clone size: many; J gene: TRBJ1-6; CDR3 protein: CASSFEEGAGGSPLHF; CDR3 DNA: TGCGCCAGCAGCTTTGAAGAGGGGGCGGGGGGTTCACCCCTCCACTTT
D gene: -; V gene: TRBV7-2; clone size: -; J gene: TRBJ2-7; CDR3 protein: CASSRPGTSYEQYF; CDR3 DNA: TGTGCCAGCAGCCGCCCCGGGACCTCCTACGAGCAGTACTTC
D gene: -; V gene: TRBV5-8; clone size: many; J gene: TRBJ1-1; CDR3 protein: CASNRAPSGTEAFF; CDR3 DNA: TGTGCCAGCAACCGGGCCCCATCGGGCACTGAAGCTTTCTTT
D gene: TRBD2; V gene: TRBV4-1; clone size: few; J gene: TRBJ2-3; CDR3 protein: CASSQVTGTSGKTDTQYF; CDR3 DNA: TGCGCCAGCAGCCAAGTCACGGGAACTAGCGGGAAGACAGATACGCAGTATTTT
D gene: TRBD2; V gene: TRBV4-1; clone size: -; J gene: TRBJ2-1; CDR3 protein: CASSQGQGLAANEQFF; CDR3 DNA: TGCGCCAGCAGCCAAGGTCAGGGACTAGCGGCCAATGAGCAGTTCTTC
D gene: -; V gene: TRBV19; clone size: few; J gene: TRBJ2-7; CDR3 protein: CASSRSGLSSYEQYF; CDR3 DNA: TGTGCCAGTAGTCGGTCAGGGTTGAGCTCCTACGAGCAGTACTTC
D gene: TRBD1; V gene: TRBV2; clone size: many; J gene: TRBJ1-2; CDR3 protein: CASSEEVDRGTTNYGYTF; CDR3 DNA: TGTGCCAGCAGTGAGGAGGTAGACAGGGGAACGACTAACTATGGCTACACCTTC